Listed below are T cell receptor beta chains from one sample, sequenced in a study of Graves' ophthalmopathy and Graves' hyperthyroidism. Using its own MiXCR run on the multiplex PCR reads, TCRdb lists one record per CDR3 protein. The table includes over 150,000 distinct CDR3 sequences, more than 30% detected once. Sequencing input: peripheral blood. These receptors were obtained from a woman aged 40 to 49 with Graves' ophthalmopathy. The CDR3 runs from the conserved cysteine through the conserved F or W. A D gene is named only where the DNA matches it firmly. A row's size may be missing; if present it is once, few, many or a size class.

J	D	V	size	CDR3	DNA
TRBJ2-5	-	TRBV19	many	CASSTLDRRETQYF	TGTGCCAGTAGTACATTAGACAGGCGGGAGACCCAGTACTTC
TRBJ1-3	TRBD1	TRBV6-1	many	CASSDRGLGNTIYF	TGTGCCAGCAGTGACAGGGGGCTAGGAAACACCATATATTTT
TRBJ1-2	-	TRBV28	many	CASSRTTPGYGYTF	TGTGCCAGCAGCCGGACAACCCCAGGCTATGGCTACACCTTC
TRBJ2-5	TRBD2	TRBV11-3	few	CASSLVRSGRVEETQYF	TGTGCCAGCAGCTTAGTGAGGAGCGGGAGGGTAGAAGAGACCCAGTACTTC
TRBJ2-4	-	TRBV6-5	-	CASSSPSSAAKNIQYF	TGTGCCAGCAGTTCCCCCTCGTCGGCAGCCAAAAACATTCAGTACTTC
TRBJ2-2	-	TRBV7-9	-	CASSLESRTGELFF	TGTGCCAGCAGCCTCGAAAGTCGGACCGGGGAGCTGTTTTTT
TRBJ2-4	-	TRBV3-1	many	CASSQDSFLAKNIQYF	TGTGCCAGCAGCCAAGATAGCTTCCTAGCCAAAAACATTCAGTACTTC
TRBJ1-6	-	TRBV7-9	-	CASSFPGDHSPLHF	TGTGCCAGCAGCTTTCCAGGGGACCATTCACCCCTCCACTTT
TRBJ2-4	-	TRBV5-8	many	CASSLRQVGKNIQYF	TGTGCCAGCAGCCTTCGACAGGTGGGCAAAAACATTCAGTACTTC
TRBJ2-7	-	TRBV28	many	CASSSGTPKDEQYF	TGTGCCAGCAGTTCCGGGACTCCGAAGGACGAGCAGTACTTC
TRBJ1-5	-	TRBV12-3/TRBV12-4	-	CASRPSGTHYSNQPQHF	TGTGCCAGCAGGCCCTCGGGAACCCATTATAGCAATCAGCCCCAGCATTTT
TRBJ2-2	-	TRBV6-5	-	CASSYLTGITGELFF	TGTGCCAGCAGTTACTTAACAGGGATCACCGGGGAGCTGTTTTTT
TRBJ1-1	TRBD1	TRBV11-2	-	CASSFLSGGNTEAFF	TGTGCCAGCAGCTTTTTGTCAGGGGGCAACACTGAAGCTTTCTTT
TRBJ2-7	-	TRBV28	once	CASSHTGTLSYEQYF	TGTGCCAGCAGTCATACCGGGACACTCTCCTACGAGCAGTACTTC
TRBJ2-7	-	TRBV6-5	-	CASSYRDYEQYF	TGTGCCAGCAGTTACCGGGACTACGAGCAGTACTTC
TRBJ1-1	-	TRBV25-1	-	CASSAIGPEAFF	TGTGCCAGCAGTGCGATAGGACCTGAAGCTTTCTTT
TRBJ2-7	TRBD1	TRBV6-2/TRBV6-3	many	CASSKTGASYYEQYF	TGTGCCAGCAGTAAGACAGGGGCCTCCTACTACGAGCAGTACTTC
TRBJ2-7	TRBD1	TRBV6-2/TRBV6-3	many	CASSYLLRTGGEQYF	TGTGCCAGCAGTTACTTACTACGGACAGGGGGCGAGCAGTACTTC
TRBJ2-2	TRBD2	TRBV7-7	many	CASSWGPSGGNTGELFF	TGTGCTAGCAGCTGGGGACCTAGCGGGGGTAACACCGGGGAGCTGTTTTTT
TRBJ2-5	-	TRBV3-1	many	CASSQSRSLETQYF	TGTGCCAGCAGCCAGTCTCGGTCGCTAGAGACCCAGTACTTC
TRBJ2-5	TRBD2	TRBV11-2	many	CASSPAAGGPPQETQYF	TGTGCCAGCAGCCCCGCGGCGGGAGGACCGCCCCAAGAGACCCAGTACTTC
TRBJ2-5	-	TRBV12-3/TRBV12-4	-	CASSFPADQETQYF	TGTGCCAGCAGTTTCCCCGCGGACCAAGAGACCCAGTACTTC
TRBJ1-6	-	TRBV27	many	CASSFSYNSPLHF	TGTGCCAGCAGTTTCTCCTATAATTCACCCCTCCACTTT
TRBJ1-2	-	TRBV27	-	CASSPTSENYGYTF	TGTGCCAGCAGTCCCACGTCGGAGAACTATGGCTACACCTTC
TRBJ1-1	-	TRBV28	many	CASNSYLVNTEALF	TGTGCCAGCAACTCCTACCTGGTGAACACTGAAGCTCTCTTT
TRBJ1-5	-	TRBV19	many	CASRGAGRYNQPQHF	TGTGCCAGTAGGGGGGCAGGACGTTACAATCAGCCCCAGCATTTT
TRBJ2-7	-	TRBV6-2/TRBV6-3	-	CASSTGWSYEQYF	TGTGCCAGCAGCACGGGGTGGTCCTACGAGCAGTACTTC
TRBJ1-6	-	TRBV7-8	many	CASSLALSINSPLHF	TGTGCCAGCAGCTTAGCGCTAAGTATCAATTCACCCCTCCACTTT
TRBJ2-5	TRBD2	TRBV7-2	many	CASSQRVAGYQETQYF	TGTGCCAGCAGCCAGCGGGTAGCGGGGTACCAAGAGACCCAGTACTTC
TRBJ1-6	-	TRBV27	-	CASSLYLINSPLHF	TGTGCCAGCAGCTTATACCTAATTAATTCACCCCTCCACTTT
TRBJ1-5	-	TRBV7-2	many	CASSLALSGNQPQHF	TGTGCCAGCAGCTTAGCGCTATCCGGTAATCAGCCCCAGCATTTT
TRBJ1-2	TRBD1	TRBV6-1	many	CASSAQGDISRVF	TGTGCCAGCAGCGCCCAGGGGGACATATCCAGGGTTTTC
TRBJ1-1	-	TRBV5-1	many	CASSLGDRWNTEAFF	TGCGCCAGCAGCTTGGGAGACAGGTGGAACACTGAAGCTTTCTTT
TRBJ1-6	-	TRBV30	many	CAWRGANSPLHF	TGTGCCTGGAGGGGCGCCAATTCACCCCTCCACTTT
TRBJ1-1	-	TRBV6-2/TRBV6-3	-	CASRTLGLGEMNTEAFF	TGTGCCAGCAGGACCCTGGGCCTTGGGGAGATGAACACTGAAGCTTTCTTT
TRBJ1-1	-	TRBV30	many	CAWNTGTEAFF	TGTGCCTGGAATACAGGGACTGAAGCTTTCTTT
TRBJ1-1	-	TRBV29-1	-	CSVVLGHLNTEAFF	TGCAGCGTTGTATTGGGCCACCTGAACACTGAAGCTTTCTTT
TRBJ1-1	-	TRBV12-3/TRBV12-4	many	CASSFGGDTEAFF	TGTGCCAGCAGTTTTGGGGGGGACACTGAAGCTTTCTTT
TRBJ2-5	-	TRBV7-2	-	CASSNVGGWFQETQYF	TGTGCCAGCAGCAATGTGGGGGGATGGTTTCAAGAGACCCAGTACTTC
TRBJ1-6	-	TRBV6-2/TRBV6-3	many	CASSYREGYRSPLHF	TGTGCCAGCAGTTACCGGGAGGGGTATCGCTCACCCCTCCACTTT
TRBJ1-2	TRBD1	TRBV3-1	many	CASSQALRTGGYTF	TGTGCCAGCAGCCAAGCGTTACGGACAGGCGGCTACACCTTC
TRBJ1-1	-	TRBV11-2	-	CASSPSRSWAVTEAFF	TGTGCCAGCAGCCCGTCCAGGTCGTGGGCTGTTACTGAAGCTTTCTTT
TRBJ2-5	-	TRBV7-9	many	CASSPPSVQETQYF	TGTGCCAGCAGCCCACCTAGCGTCCAAGAGACCCAGTACTTC
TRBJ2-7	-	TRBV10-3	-	CAISERTLYEQYF	TGTGCCATCAGTGAGAGAACCCTCTACGAGCAGTACTTC
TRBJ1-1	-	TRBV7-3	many	CASSSTGWGPGRTEAFF	TGTGCCAGCAGCTCGACGGGCTGGGGACCAGGTAGGACTGAAGCTTTCTTT
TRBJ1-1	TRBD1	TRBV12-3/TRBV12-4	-	CASLRGQVNTEAFF	TGTGCCAGCCTCAGGGGGCAAGTGAACACTGAAGCTTTCTTT
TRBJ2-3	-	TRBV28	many	CASSLKGPGSVDTQYF	TGTGCCAGCAGTTTAAAGGGCCCGGGATCGGTAGATACGCAGTATTTT
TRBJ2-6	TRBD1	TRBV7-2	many	CASSRTGVSSDGANVLTF	TGTGCCAGCAGCCGGACAGGGGTTTCTTCGGACGGGGCCAACGTCCTGACTTTC
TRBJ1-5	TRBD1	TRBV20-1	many	CSARTGRGGNQPQHF	TGCAGTGCTCGGACAGGGAGGGGGGGAAATCAGCCCCAGCATTTT
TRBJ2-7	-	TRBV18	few	CASSPQGGAGSFYEQYF	TGTGCCAGCTCACCCCAGGGGGGAGCGGGGAGCTTCTACGAGCAGTACTTC
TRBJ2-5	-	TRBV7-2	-	CASSFGGNDQETQYF	TGTGCCAGCAGCTTTGGCGGTAATGATCAAGAGACCCAGTACTTC
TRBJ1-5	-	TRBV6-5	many	CASSPGTGFGGNQPQHF	TGTGCCAGCAGCCCCGGGACTGGGTTTGGGGGCAATCAGCCCCAGCATTTT
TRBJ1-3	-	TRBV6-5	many	CASSYSLLSGNTIYF	TGTGCCAGCAGTTACTCGCTCCTATCCGGAAACACCATATATTTT
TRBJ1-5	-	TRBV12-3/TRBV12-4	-	CASSAQGSNQPQHF	TGTGCCAGCAGTGCCCAGGGTAGCAATCAGCCCCAGCATTTT
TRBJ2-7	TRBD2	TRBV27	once	CASAGLAGTNYEQYF	TGTGCCAGCGCGGGACTAGCGGGAACCAACTACGAGCAGTACTTC
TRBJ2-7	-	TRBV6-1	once	CATKREGGYEQYF	TGTGCCACCAAACGCGAGGGGGGCTACGAGCAGTACTTC
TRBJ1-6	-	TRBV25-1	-	CASSETVANSPLHF	TGTGCCAGCAGTGAAACGGTGGCGAATTCACCCCTCCACTTT